The entry below gives a single T cell receptor (beta chain) sequence along with its context. This clonotype was found many times. Its cognate antigen has yet to be identified. No per-base quality is available; no much larger clone lies one base away. The data originate from a study of T cells in Graves' hyperthyroidism and ophthalmopathy (dated 2019 in TCRdb). Broadly, across the study: Peripheral blood samples were taken at initial diagnosis, before any treatment was given. To identify TCR V-J signatures that set the groups apart, the researchers used a discovery cohort of 100 patients, made up of fewer than 50 with Graves' ophthalmopathy and about 55 with stable Graves' hyperthyroidism. The study also compared thyroid tissue and blood T-cell repertoires from several Graves' hyperthyroidism patients. For training and testing, the approximately 92 patients in the discovery cohort were randomly divided in a 7:3 ratio. An independent validation cohort of about 19 hyperthyroidism patients and more than 15 patients who later progressed to ophthalmopathy tested prospective prediction of ophthalmopathy. After sampling, hyperthyroidism patients received methimazole starting at 30 mg daily, and ophthalmopathy patients received high-dose intravenous methylprednisolone. According to the paper, TCR Vbeta CDR3 sequencing was carried out on 135 peripheral blood samples, which came from 40 to 45 ophthalmopathy, 75 to 80 hyperthyroidism and approximately 17 progressor patients. Points the paper makes about the study in general: Most expanded thyroid clonotypes (frequency above 0.001) were also found in blood, which suggests that blood repertoires may mirror thyroid immune responses. Sample size was not statistically predetermined, and investigators were not blinded to group allocation. During validation, the model predicted progression to ophthalmopathy a median of roughly six months ahead of onset, with approximately 70% sensitivity and 72.22% specificity. A model built on a 13 V-J signature distinguished ophthalmopathy from stable hyperthyroidism, reaching around 90% sensitivity and approximately 83% specificity in cross-validation and 80%/75% in testing.

Germline trimming: 1 base from V, 6 bases from J; junction bases outside gene matches: 13. CDR1 and CDR2, looked up from the germline V gene (reference sequence), are DFQATT and SNEGSKA. The CDR3 sequence holds 18 residues, the cysteine and phenylalanine included. Only the CDR3 region is kept as DNA, spanning 54 bases read in frame from base 1. The TCR beta CDR3 regions were amplified from RNA transcripts. The first round of RT-PCR for the TCR CDR3 was performed with the HTBI primer set and the Qiagen OneStep RT-PCR kit. The libraries were constructed in a second round of multiplex PCR and then size-selected and purified. Sequencing of the libraries was done on an Illumina HiSeq2000 using paired-end 100 bp reads. The paper's processing steps were these. SOAPnuke was used to process the raw data, with reads discarded if the reads contained adapters or uncalled bases, had a mean Phred below 15, or lacked an exact constant-primer or identifier match. High-quality paired reads were merged using COPE v1.2.5, and each unique nucleotide sequence was defined as a clonotype. MiTCR v1.1 was used to align the clonotypes against IMGT TRBV, TRBD and TRBJ reference segments. Only V-J combinations with frequency above 0.0001, covering 99% to 99.2% of repertoires, were analysed. The TCS score was defined as the ratio of F50 (clonal expansion) to E x V (chaos), calculated using BLOSUM62-based TCRdist between CDR3 peptides within each V-J. Welch's t-statistics and random forest reduced roughly 530 V-J features to 13, which were used in a naive Bayes classifier (R e1071). The public reads were quality trimmed at Q25 with fastp and then assembled into clones with MiXCR by TCRdb, keeping productive beta chains. Rows with a matching CDR3 protein are joined into one entry that keeps the most common DNA and genes. These V and J calls rely on TCRdb rather than the paper's analysis. This sample gives about 250,000 distinct CDR3 sequences in total; roughly 22% of them show up just once. 35% to 40% of the sample belongs to the ten largest clones.

Moderately to severely active disease, a Clinical Activity Score of at least 3, a NOSPECS grade of at least 4, and a duration under 3 months were present in ophthalmopathy patients. The study excluded patients with uncontrolled infections, other autoimmune diseases, pregnancy or lactation. Diagnoses relied on clinical symptoms, serum thyroxine and TRAb, thyroid ultrasound and orbital computed tomography. Ficoll-Paque density gradient centrifugation was used to isolate PBMCs from approximately 10 ml of fresh peripheral blood. Total RNA was extracted using Trizol reagent, and RNA quality was assessed on an Agilent 2100 Bioanalyzer.

Sequencing was performed on blood. The source is a woman between 40 and 55 years old with Graves' ophthalmopathy. This chain joins TRBV20-1 to TRBJ2-5; TRBD2 agrees with 14 junctional bases. The DNA is TGCAGTGCTAGAGGGTATTTGGTCGGGACTAGCGGGAGTCAGACCCAGTACTTC. It translates as CSARGYLVGTSGSQTQYF.